This passage covers 6 T cell receptor beta chains from one sample sequenced in a study of blood T cell repertoires in COVID-19 (dated by TCRdb to about 2020). Receptors were amplified or captured by the immunoSEQ multiplex PCR assay. Here the immuneACCESS table is served through TCRdb, limited to in-frame sequences with V and J called. Missing clones are a known gap in these copies; in checked studies unresolved V genes cover under half, and the rest lacks a known reason. Recorded for this sample are under 200,000 clones; roughly 87% of them occurred a single time. The top ten hold about 6.5% of the sample. Sequencing used PBMCs or T cells enriched from blood (not recorded which). Receptor source: a woman in her forties or fifties who had recovered from COVID-19.

The chain combines TRBV4-1 with TRBJ1-4, with D tentatively TRBD1 (6 bases). In germline, CDR1 is MGHRA, CDR2 YSYEKL. CDR3 length: 16 amino acids. The V end was cut by 2 bases, the J end by 7 bases, with 17 bases between. CDR3 region: CASSQHKGGMGEKLFF. CDR3 sequence (DNA): TGCGCCAGCAGCCAACACAAGGGGGGGATGGGTGAAAAACTGTTTTTT.

V gene TRBV28 combines with J gene TRBJ2-1, with TRBD1 identical over 8 bases. V was clipped by 2 bases and J by 5 bases; unmatched bases: 8. This CDR3 is built from 16 residues. The germline V gene encodes CDR1 MDHEN and CDR2 SYDVKM. Here the CDR3 reads CASSLIGRGRNNEQFF. The CDR3 DNA follows: TGTGCCAGCAGTTTAATTGGCAGGGGGCGCAACAATGAGCAGTTCTTC.

The rearrangement links TRBV5-4 to TRBJ2-1; the match to TRBD2 covers 7 bases. V lost 4 bases and J lost 0; bases outside the gene matches: 7. Per the germline V gene, CDR1 is SGHNT and CDR2 is YYREEE (reference sequence). CDR3 length: 16 amino acids. This CDR3 reads CASSPGGGSSYNEQFF. The CDR3 DNA sequence: TGTGCCAGCAGCCCTGGTGGCGGGAGCTCCTACAATGAGCAGTTCTTC.

This clone was seen just once. V is TRBV6-1 and J is TRBJ1-2; TRBD1 matches at 11 bases. This CDR3 has 15 amino acids. Trimming cost V 3 bases and J 4 bases; bases outside gene matches: 4. CDR1 is MNHNS and CDR2 is SASEGT in the germline V gene. The CDR3, as DNA: TGTGCCAGCAGTGAGGCGGACAGGGGGCCCTATGGCTACACCTTC. Protein sequence: CASSEADRGPYGYTF.

The chain carries TRBV9 and TRBJ1-2, with D unclear. Trimming removed 0 bases from V and 8 bases from J, with 11 bases in between. The CDR3 is made up of 13 amino acids. Germline V CDR1 and CDR2: SGDLS, YYNGEE. CDR3 bases: TGTGCCAGCAGCGTAGAAGAGCGGGCGGGCTACACCTTC. Translated: CASSVEERAGYTF.

The rearrangement joins TRBV29-1 to TRBJ2-3, with D possibly TRBD1 on 6 matching bases. CDR1 SQVTM and CDR2 ANQGSEA come from the germline V gene. Trimming left V 7 bases short and J 6 bases short, with 11 bases between. CDR3 length: 11 amino acids. CDR3 sequence: CSGRGSDTQYF. CDR3 in DNA: TGCAGCGGAAGGGGGTCTGATACGCAGTATTTT.